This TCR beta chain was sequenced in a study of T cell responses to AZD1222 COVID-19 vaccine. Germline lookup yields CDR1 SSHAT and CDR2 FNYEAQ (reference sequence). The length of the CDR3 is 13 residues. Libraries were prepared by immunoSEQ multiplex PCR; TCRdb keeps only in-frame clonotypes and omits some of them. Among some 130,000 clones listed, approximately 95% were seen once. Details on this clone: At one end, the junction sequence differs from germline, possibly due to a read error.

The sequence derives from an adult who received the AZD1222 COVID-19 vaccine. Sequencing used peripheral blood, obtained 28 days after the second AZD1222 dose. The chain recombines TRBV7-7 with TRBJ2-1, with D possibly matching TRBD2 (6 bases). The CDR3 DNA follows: TGTGCTAGCAGCTTAGCGGCAGACAATGAGCAGTTCTTC. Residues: CASSLAADNEQFF.